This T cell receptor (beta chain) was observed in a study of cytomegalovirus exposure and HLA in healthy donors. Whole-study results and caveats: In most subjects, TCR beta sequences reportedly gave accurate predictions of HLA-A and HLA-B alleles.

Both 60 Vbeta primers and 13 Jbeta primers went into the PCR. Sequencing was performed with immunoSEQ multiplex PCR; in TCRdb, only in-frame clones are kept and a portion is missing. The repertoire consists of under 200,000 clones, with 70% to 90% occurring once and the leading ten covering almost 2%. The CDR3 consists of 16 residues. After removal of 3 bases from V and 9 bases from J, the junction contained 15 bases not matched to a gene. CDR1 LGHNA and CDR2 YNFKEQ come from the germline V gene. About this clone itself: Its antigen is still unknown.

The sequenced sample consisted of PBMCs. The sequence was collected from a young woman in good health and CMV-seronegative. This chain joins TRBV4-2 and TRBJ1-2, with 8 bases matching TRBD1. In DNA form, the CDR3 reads TGTGCCAGCAGCCACGACAGCCCGGGACAGGTACACAGCTACACCTTC. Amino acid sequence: CASSHDSPGQVHSYTF.